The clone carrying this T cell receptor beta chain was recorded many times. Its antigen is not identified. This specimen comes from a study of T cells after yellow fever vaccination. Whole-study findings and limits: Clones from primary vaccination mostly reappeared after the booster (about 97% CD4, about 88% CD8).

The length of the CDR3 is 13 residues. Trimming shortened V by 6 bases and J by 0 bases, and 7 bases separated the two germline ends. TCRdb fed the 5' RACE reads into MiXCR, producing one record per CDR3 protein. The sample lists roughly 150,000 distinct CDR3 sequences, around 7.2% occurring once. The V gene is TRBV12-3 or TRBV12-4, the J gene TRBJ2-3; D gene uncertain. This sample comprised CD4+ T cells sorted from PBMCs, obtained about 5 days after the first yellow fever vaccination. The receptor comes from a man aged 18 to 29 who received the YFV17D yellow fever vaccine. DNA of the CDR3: TGTGCCAGCAGGGAACAAAGCACAGATACGCAGTATTTT. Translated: CASREQSTDTQYF.